This TCR beta chain was sequenced for a study of blood T cell repertoires in COVID-19. Overall study: PBMCs, B-cell-depleted T cells, or T cells were the source of the cDNA or gDNA that made up the material.

V was cut by 1 base and J by 0 bases, with 9 bases left in between. This CDR3 is built from 15 residues. Looked up from germline, CDR1 is MGHRA and CDR2 is YSYEKL. Assay: immunoSEQ multiplex PCR; the TCRdb copy retains only in-frame clones and omits some. The data contain under 40,000 clones, 85% of them seen just once; the ten biggest clones take up more than 12%. This clonotype was obtained from a human donor with acute or convalescent COVID-19. The donor label of this sample is uncertain. The J gene is TRBJ1-2, the V gene TRBV4-1, with D unresolved. The sample comprised peripheral blood. The CDR3 sequence is CASSQVYGTNYGYTF. The CDR3 DNA is TGCGCCAGCAGCCAAGTATACGGTACTAACTATGGCTACACCTTC.